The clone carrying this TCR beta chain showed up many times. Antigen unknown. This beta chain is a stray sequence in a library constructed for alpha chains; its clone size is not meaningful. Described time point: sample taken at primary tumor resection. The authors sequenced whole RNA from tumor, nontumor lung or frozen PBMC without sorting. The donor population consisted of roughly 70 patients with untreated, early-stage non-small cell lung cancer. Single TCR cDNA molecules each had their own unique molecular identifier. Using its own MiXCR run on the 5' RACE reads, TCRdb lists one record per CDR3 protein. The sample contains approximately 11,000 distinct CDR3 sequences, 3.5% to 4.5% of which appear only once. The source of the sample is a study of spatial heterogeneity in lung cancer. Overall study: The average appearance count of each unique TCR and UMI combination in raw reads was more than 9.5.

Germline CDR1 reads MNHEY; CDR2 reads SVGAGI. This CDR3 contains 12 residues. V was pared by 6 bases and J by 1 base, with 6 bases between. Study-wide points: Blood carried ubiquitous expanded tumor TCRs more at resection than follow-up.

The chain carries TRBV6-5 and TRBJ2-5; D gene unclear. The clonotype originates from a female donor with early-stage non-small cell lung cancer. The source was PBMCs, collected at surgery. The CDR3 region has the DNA TGTGCCAGCAGGGATACCCAAGAGACCCAGTACTTC. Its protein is CASRDTQETQYF.